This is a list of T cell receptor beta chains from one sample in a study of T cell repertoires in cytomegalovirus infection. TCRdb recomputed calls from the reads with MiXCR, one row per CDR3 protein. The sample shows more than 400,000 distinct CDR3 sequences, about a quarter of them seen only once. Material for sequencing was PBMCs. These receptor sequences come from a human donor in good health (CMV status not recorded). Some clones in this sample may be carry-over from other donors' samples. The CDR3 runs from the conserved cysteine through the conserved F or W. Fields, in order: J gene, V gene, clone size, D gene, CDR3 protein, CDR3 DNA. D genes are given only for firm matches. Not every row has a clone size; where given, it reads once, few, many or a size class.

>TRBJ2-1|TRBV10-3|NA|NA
CAISVLGAEQFF
TGTGCCATCAGTGTGCTAGGAGCTGAGCAGTTCTTC
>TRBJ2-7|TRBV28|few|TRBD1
CASSRGDRVSYEQYF
TGTGCCAGCAGCCGAGGGGACAGGGTATCCTACGAGCAGTACTTC
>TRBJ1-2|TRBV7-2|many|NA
CASSLADSVPSVYTF
TGTGCCAGCAGCTTAGCGGACAGCGTCCCTAGTGTCTACACCTTC
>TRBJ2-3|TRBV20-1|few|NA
CSPVGGGTDTQYF
TGCAGTCCAGTCGGGGGTGGCACAGATACGCAGTATTTT
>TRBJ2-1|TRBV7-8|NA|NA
CASRPPLADYNEQFF
TGTGCCAGCAGGCCTCCGCTAGCTGACTACAATGAGCAGTTCTTC
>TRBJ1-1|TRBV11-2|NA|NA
CASSLGWGKETEAFF
TGTGCCAGCAGCTTAGGGTGGGGGAAGGAGACTGAAGCTTTCTTT
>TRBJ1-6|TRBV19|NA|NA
CASSSLRGRSPLHF
TGTGCCAGTAGTAGCCTCCGGGGCCGATCACCCCTCCACTTT
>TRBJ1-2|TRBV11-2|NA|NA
CASSYSWGGSYGYTF
TGTGCCAGCAGCTACTCCTGGGGGGGGAGTTATGGCTACACCTTC
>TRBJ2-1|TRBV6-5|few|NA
CATMSQGGYNEQFF
TGTGCCACAATGAGTCAGGGGGGCTACAATGAGCAGTTCTTC
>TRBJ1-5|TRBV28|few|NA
CASSSRFSRPQHF
TGTGCCAGCAGTTCCCGGTTTTCTCGGCCCCAGCATTTT
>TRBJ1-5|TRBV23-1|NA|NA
CASSQPRADYLNQPQHF
TGCGCCAGCAGTCAGCCCCGGGCCGATTACCTCAATCAGCCCCAGCATTTT
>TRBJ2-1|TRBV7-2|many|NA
CASSLDPSYGQFF
TGTGCCAGCAGCCTAGACCCTAGCTATGGGCAGTTCTTC
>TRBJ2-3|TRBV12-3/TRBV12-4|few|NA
CASSFGGALNTQYF
TGTGCCAGCAGTTTTGGGGGGGCGTTGAATACGCAGTATTTT
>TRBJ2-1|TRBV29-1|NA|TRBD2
CSVEPAGADYNEQFF
TGCAGCGTTGAACCGGCGGGAGCTGACTACAATGAGCAGTTCTTC
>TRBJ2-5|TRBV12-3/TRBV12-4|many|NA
CASRSRLETQYF
TGTGCCAGCAGGAGCCGATTGGAGACCCAGTACTTC
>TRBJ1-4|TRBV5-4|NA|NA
CASSSRGGSTNEKLFF
TGTGCCAGCAGCTCCCGAGGGGGATCAACTAATGAAAAACTGTTTTTT
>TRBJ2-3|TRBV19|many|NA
CASSIPGTDTQYF
TGTGCCAGCAGCATCCCTGGCACAGATACGCAGTATTTT
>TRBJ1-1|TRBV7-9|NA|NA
CASSLTEGTEAFF
TGTGCCAGCAGTCTCACAGAGGGTACTGAAGCTTTCTTT
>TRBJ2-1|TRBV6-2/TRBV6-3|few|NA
CASRRSGGNNEQFF
TGTGCCAGCAGAAGAAGCGGCGGAAACAATGAGCAGTTCTTC
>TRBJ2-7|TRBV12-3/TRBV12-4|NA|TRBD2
CASSLNGLAGVEQYF
TGTGCCAGCAGTTTAAACGGACTAGCGGGAGTCGAGCAGTACTTC
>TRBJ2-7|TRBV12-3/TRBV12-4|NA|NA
CASTGTGTGSYEQYF
TGTGCCAGCACCGGAACCGGGACGGGATCCTACGAGCAGTACTTC
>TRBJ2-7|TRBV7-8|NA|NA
CASSLAGLSGEQYF
TGTGCCAGCAGCTTAGCCGGACTGTCTGGCGAGCAGTACTTC
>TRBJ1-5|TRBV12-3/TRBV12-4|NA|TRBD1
CASRPTGRSNQPQNF
TGTGCCAGCAGACCGACAGGGCGCAGCAATCAGCCCCAGAATTTT
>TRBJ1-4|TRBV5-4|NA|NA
CASSLTGRSNEKLFF
TGTGCCAGCAGCTTGACAGGGCGGTCTAATGAAAAACTGTTTTTT
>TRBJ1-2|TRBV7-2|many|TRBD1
CASSLSTGRGYTF
TGTGCCAGCAGCCTTTCGACAGGGCGAGGCTACACCTTC
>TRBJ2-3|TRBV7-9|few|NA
CASSLLSGPRPYF
TGTGCCAGCAGCCTTCTATCGGGACCCCGGCCGTATTTT
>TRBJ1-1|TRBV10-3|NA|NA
CAISLQGKDTEAFF
TGTGCCATCAGCCTTCAGGGGAAAGACACTGAAGCTTTCTTT
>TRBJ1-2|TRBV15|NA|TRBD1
CATSRRTGVDYGYTF
TGTGCCACCAGCAGAAGGACAGGGGTCGACTATGGCTACACCTTC
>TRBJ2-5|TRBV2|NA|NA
CASRGGQQETQYF
TGTGCCAGCAGGGGGGGACAACAAGAGACCCAGTACTTC
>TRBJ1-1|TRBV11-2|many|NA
CASSWATNTEAFF
TGTGCCAGCAGCTGGGCGACGAACACTGAAGCTTTCTTT
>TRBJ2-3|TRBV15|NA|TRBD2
CATSRGAAGPGTDTQYF
TGTGCCACCAGCAGAGGGGCAGCGGGGCCGGGGACAGATACGCAGTATTTT
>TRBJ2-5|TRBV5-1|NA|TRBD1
CASSLYKGTDQETQYF
TGCGCCAGCAGCTTGTATAAGGGGACAGACCAAGAGACCCAGTACTTC
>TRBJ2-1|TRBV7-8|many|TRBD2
CASSTRLAGVDYNEQFF
TGTGCCAGCAGCACACGACTAGCGGGAGTAGACTACAATGAGCAGTTCTTC
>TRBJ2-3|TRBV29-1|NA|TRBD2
CSVDPQRGSTDTQYF
TGCAGCGTTGACCCCCAGCGGGGTAGCACAGATACGCAGTATTTT
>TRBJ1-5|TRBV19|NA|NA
CASSSWVEQPQHF
TGTGCCAGTAGTAGTTGGGTGGAACAGCCCCAGCATTTT
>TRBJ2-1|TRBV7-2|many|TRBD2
CASSPSGNSYNEQFF
TGTGCCAGCAGCCCTAGCGGGAACTCCTACAATGAGCAGTTCTTC
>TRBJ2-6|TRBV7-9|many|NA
CASRPTAAGGANVLTF
TGTGCCAGCAGGCCGACAGCCGCTGGTGGGGCCAACGTCCTGACTTTC
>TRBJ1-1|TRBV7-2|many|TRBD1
CASSLAAGTVEAFF
TGTGCCAGCAGCTTAGCTGCGGGGACAGTAGAAGCTTTCTTT
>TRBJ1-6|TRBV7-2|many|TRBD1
CASSYTGTGASPLHF
TGTGCCAGCAGTTATACCGGGACAGGGGCTTCACCCCTCCACTTT
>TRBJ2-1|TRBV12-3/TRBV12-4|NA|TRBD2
CASSLGREGYEQFF
TGTGCCAGCAGTTTAGGGCGGGAGGGATATGAGCAGTTCTTC
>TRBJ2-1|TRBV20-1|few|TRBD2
CSAPSGSSNEQFF
TGCAGTGCTCCTAGCGGGAGCTCTAATGAGCAGTTCTTC
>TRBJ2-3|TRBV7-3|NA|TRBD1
CASSSAGGAQYF
TGTGCCAGCAGCTCCGCAGGGGGCGCACAGTATTTT
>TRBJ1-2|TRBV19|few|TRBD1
CASSIFRGRSYNYGYTF
TGTGCCAGTAGTATTTTTAGGGGGCGATCCTATAACTATGGCTACACCTTC
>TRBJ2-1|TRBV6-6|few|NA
CASSHNYNEQFF
TGTGCCAGCAGTCATAACTACAATGAGCAGTTCTTC
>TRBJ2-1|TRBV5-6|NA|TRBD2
CGPRLAGYNEQFF
TGTGGCCCACGGCTAGCGGGCTACAATGAGCAGTTCTTC
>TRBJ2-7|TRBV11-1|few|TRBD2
CASSFTSGSPYEQYF
TGTGCCAGCAGCTTTACTAGCGGTAGTCCCTACGAGCAGTACTTC
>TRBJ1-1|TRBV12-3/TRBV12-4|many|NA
CASRDTGNTEAFF
TGTGCCAGCAGAGACACAGGGAACACTGAAGCTTTCTTT
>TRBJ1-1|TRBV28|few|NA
CASSLTIPTEAFF
TGTGCCAGCAGTTTGACAATACCCACTGAAGCTTTCTTT
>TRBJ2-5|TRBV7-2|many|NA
CASSLRGQETQYF
TGTGCCAGCAGCTTAAGGGGTCAAGAGACCCAGTACTTC
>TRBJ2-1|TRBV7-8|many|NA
CASSLETSYNEQFF
TGTGCCAGCAGCTTAGAGACTAGCTACAATGAGCAGTTCTTC
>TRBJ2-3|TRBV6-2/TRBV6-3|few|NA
CASSYSRHSTDTQYF
TGTGCCAGCAGTTACTCGAGGCATTCCACAGATACGCAGTATTTT
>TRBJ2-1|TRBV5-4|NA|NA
CASSLGGGDRAYNEQFF
TGTGCCAGCAGCTTGGGTGGGGGGGACAGAGCATACAATGAGCAGTTCTTC
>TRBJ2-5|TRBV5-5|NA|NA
CASSRGSGRKGGTQYF
TGTGCCAGCAGCCGGGGGTCGGGCCGGAAGGGGGGGACCCAGTACTTC
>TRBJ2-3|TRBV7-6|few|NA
CASSSDWGPDTQYF
TGTGCCAGCAGCTCGGACTGGGGTCCAGATACGCAGTATTTT
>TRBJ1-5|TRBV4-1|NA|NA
CASSQDQAGNQPQHF
TGCGCCAGCAGCCAAGATCAGGCGGGCAATCAGCCCCAGCATTTT